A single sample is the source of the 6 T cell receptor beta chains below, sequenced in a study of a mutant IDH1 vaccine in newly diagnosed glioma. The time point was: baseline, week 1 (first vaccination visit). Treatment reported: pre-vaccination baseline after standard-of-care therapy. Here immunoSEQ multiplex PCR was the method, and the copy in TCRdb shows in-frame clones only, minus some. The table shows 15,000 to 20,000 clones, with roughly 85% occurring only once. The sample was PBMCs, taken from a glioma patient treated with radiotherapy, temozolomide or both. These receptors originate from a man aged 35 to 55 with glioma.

The CDR3 DNA sequence: TGTGCCAGCAGCTTATCAGGGTATGAGACCCAGTACTTC. It translates to CASSLSGYETQYF. The chain carries TRBV7-2 and TRBJ2-5; D is perhaps TRBD1 (5 bases). Per the germline V gene, CDR1 is SGHTA and CDR2 is FQGNSA. The V end was cut by 2 bases, the J end by 5 bases, with 9 bases between. This CDR3 spans 13 amino acids.

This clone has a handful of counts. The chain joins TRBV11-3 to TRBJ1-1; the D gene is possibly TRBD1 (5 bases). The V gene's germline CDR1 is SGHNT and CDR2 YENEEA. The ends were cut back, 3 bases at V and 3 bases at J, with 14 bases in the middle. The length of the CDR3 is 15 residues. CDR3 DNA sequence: TGTGCCAGCAGCTTGGGGGTATTAGTTGACACTGAAGCTTTCTTT. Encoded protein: CASSLGVLVDTEAFF.

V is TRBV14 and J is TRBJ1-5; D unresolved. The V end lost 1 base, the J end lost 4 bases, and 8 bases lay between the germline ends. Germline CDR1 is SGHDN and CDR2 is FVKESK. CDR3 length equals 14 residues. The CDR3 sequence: CASSQGGLNQPQHF. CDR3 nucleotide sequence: TGTGCCAGCAGCCAAGGAGGGTTGAATCAGCCCCAGCATTTT.

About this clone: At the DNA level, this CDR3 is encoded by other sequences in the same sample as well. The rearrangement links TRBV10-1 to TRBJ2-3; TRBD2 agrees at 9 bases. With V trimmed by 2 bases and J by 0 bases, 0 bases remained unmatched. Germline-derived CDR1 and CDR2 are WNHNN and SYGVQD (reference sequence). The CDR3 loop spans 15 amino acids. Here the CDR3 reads CASSETSGSTDTQYF. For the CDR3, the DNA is TGCGCCAGCAGTGAGACTAGCGGGAGCACAGATACGCAGTATTTT.

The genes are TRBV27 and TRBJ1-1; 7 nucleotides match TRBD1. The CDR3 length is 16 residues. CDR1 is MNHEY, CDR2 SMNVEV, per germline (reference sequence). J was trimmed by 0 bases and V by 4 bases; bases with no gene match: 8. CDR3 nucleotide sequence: TGTGCCAGCAGTTCCGACAGGGCTGTCATGAACACTGAAGCTTTCTTT. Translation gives CASSSDRAVMNTEAFF.

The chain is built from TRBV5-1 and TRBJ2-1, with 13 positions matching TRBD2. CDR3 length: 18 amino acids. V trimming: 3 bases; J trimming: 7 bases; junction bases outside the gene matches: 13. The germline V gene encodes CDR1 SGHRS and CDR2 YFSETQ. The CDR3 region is CASSSVPGLAGQENEQFF. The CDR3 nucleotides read TGCGCCAGCAGCTCGGTTCCGGGACTAGCGGGACAGGAGAATGAGCAGTTCTTC.